The 2 T cell receptor beta chains below were found in one sample sequenced in a study of blood T cell repertoires in COVID-19 (dated by TCRdb to between 2020 and 2021). Library method: the immunoSEQ multiplex PCR assay. This immuneACCESS table, as held by TCRdb, lists in-frame sequences with V and J called but not all clones. Of the missing ones, under half trace to an unresolved V gene in checked studies; the others have no known cause. Within this sample are about 80,000 clones, with about three quarters of them counted one time only. The ten largest account for about 5.7% of the sample. Sequenced: peripheral blood. The receptors were gathered from a man between 50 and 59 years old with active or convalescent COVID-19.

V gene TRBV5-1 combines with J gene TRBJ1-1, with D maybe TRBD1 (6 bases). Germline CDR1 and CDR2: SGHRS and YFSETQ. The CDR3 length is 13 residues. Deletions cut 3 bases from V and 7 bases from J, with 13 bases between. CDR3 loop: CASSSLTGHEAFF. The CDR3 region has the DNA TGCGCCAGCAGCTCCTTGACAGGTCATGAAGCTTTCTTT.

The V call is TRBV2, the J call TRBJ1-1; the D gene is possibly TRBD1 (6 bases). V shed 8 bases and J shed 2 bases, with 12 bases lying between them. The germline gives CDR1 SNHLY, CDR2 FYNNEI. The CDR3 contains 13 residues. CDR3 bases: TGTGCCAGCGAAGGGACACCTAACACTGAAGCTTTCTTT. Encoded protein: CASEGTPNTEAFF.